This TCR beta chain was recovered during a study of blood T cell repertoires in COVID-19. In the original processing: For nucleated cells, counts were estimated from reference gene primer amplification. Assay used: immunoSEQ multiplex PCR; TCRdb lists only in-frame clones, some missing. V, J and clone size are those of that table, while D and trimming were read from the DNA. The sample carries approximately 260,000 clones, over 70% recorded once. Seattle's enrolled individuals joined amid active infection and were then monitored longitudinally. Germline V CDR1 and CDR2: SGDLS, YYNGEE. CDR3 length equals 18 residues. Unmatched junction bases numbered 3, after V lost 2 bases and J lost 0 bases.

The sequence derives from a woman between 65 and 79 years old with COVID-19, enrolled during active disease. Input material: peripheral blood. V usage is TRBV9 and J usage is TRBJ2-2; the match to TRBD2 covers 14 bases. In nucleotides, the CDR3 is TGTGCCAGCAGCGTGGGACTAGCGGGAGAAACGAACACCGGGGAGCTGTTTTTT. It specifies CASSVGLAGETNTGELFF.